The source of this T cell receptor (beta chain) is a study of blood T cell repertoires in COVID-19. As for the study in general: From the United States, Italy and Spain came samples of acute and convalescent COVID-19.

Living in 20 to 30 US areas, the participants were between 18 and 89 years of age. The trim removed 2 bases at V and 4 bases at J, leaving 4 bases unmatched. The CDR3 has 14 amino acids. Germline V gene lookup returns CDR1 SGHTA and CDR2 FQGTGA. This table comes from immunoSEQ multiplex PCR, and its TCRdb copy is limited to in-frame clones, with some not included. The profile covers about 180,000 clones, with about 83% appearing a single time and over 7% taken by the ten largest. The chain is built from TRBV7-3 and TRBJ2-5, with 7 bases identical to TRBD2. The source material was PBMCs or T cells enriched from blood (not recorded which). This TCR was sampled from a woman aged 30 to 39 who had recovered from COVID-19. This CDR3 is CASSLGGRGETQYF. DNA for the CDR3: TGTGCCAGCAGCTTAGGCGGGAGAGGAGAGACCCAGTACTTC.